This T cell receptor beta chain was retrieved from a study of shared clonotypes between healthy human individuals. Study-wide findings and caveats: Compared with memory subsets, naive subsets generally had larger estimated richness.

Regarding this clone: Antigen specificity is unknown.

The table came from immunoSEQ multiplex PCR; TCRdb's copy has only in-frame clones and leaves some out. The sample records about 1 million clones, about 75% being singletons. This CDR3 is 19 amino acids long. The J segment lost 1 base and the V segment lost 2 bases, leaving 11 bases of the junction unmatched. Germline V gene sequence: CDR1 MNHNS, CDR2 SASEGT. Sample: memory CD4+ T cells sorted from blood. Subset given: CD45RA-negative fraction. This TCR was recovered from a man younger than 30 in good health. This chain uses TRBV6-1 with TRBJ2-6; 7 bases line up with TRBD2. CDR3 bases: TGTGCCAGCAGTGAAAAACGAGGGGAGGGCAGGTCTGGGGCCAACGTCCTGACTTTC. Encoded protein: CASSEKRGEGRSGANVLTF.